These 28 T cell receptor beta chains were all obtained from the same sample, sequenced in a study of blood T cell repertoires in COVID-19. Data came from immunoSEQ multiplex PCR; TCRdb stores just in-frame clones and leaves some out. The sample has over 200,000 clones; over 80% are singletons. Sequences were obtained from peripheral blood. The receptors here all came from a man aged 35 to 55 with acute or convalescent COVID-19.

J is TRBJ2-2 and V is TRBV5-1, with D uncertain. The CDR3 consists of 16 residues. Germline V CDR1 and CDR2: SGHRS, YFSETQ. Trimming took off 1 base at V and 3 bases at J, with 13 bases between the two ends. The CDR3 reads CASSLIDSLDTGELFF. The DNA for the CDR3 is TGCGCCAGCAGCTTGATCGACTCTTTGGACACCGGGGAGCTGTTTTTT.

The chain is built from TRBV3-1 (or the pseudogene TRBV3-2) and TRBJ1-2; no reliable D call. V lost 8 bases to trimming and J lost 8 bases, with 21 bases between them. Germline V lookup: CDR1 LGHDT, CDR2 YNNKEL (reference sequence). The CDR3 sequence is 14 residues long. The chain's CDR3 is CASSGRDVRGGYTF. For the CDR3, the DNA is TGTGCCAGCTCCGGACGAGACGTACGGGGAGGCTACACCTTC.

J is TRBJ1-3 and V is TRBV11-2; D is possibly TRBD1 (5 bases). Germline CDR1 reads SGHAT; CDR2 reads FQNNGV. The V gene lost 1 base and the J gene lost 8 bases, with 12 bases spanning the gap. CDR3 length: 14 amino acids. Here the CDR3 reads CASSLVGGEHTIYF. As DNA, the CDR3 is TGTGCCAGCAGCTTAGTCGGGGGAGAACACACCATATATTTT.

The chain uses TRBV2 and TRBJ2-2, with no clear D. Germline lookup yields CDR1 SNHLY and CDR2 FYNNEI. There are 16 residues in the CDR3. The V end lost 3 bases, the J end lost 4 bases, and 15 bases lay between the germline ends. CDR3 in amino acids: CASSDYGLASTGELFF. CDR3 nucleotide sequence: TGTGCCAGCAGTGACTATGGGCTGGCGAGCACCGGGGAGCTGTTTTTT.

The J gene is TRBJ1-5, the V gene TRBV7-8, with D tentatively TRBD1 (5 bases). The CDR3 is 16 amino acids. The germline V and J ends were trimmed by 5 bases and 2 bases, with 16 bases remaining between them. Germline values: CDR1 SGHVS, CDR2 FQNEAQ. The CDR3 coding sequence is TGTGCCAGCAGCCCCTCGGGGGTTCTCGGCAATCAGCCCCAGCATTTT. Translated, it gives CASSPSGVLGNQPQHF.

The chain uses TRBV10-2 and TRBJ2-1; the match to TRBD2 covers 7 bases. Germline V gene data show CDR1 as WSHSY and CDR2 as SAAADI. The CDR3 is 13 amino acids. The trim removed 9 bases at V and 10 bases at J, leaving 12 bases unmatched. CDR3 loop: CASGGEGIKEQFF. The CDR3 DNA sequence: TGCGCCAGTGGGGGGGAGGGGATAAAAGAGCAGTTCTTC.

V and J are TRBV3-1 (or the pseudogene TRBV3-2) and TRBJ2-5; D is uncertain. The CDR3 loop spans 13 amino acids. The V gene lost 1 base and the J gene lost 5 bases, with 8 bases spanning the gap. Germline assignment: CDR1 LGHDT and CDR2 YNNKEL (reference sequence). The CDR3 region has the DNA TGTGCCAGCAGCCAAGGCCTCGGGGAGACCCAGTACTTC. Translating gives CASSQGLGETQYF.

The V call is TRBV19, the J call TRBJ1-1; D gene uncertain. The germline CDR1 and CDR2 sequences are LNHDA and SQIVND (reference sequence). Trimming pared 8 bases from V and 3 bases from J, leaving 13 bases between. The CDR3 runs to 13 residues. This CDR3 reads CASRELAYTEAFF. In DNA form, the CDR3 reads TGTGCCAGTCGGGAGCTAGCGTACACTGAAGCTTTCTTT.

This clone was counted a few times. The rearrangement uses TRBV27 and TRBJ1-5, with 7 bases matching TRBD1. Trimming removed 3 bases from V and 7 bases from J; junction bases left unmatched: 3. The V gene's germline CDR1 is MNHEY and CDR2 SMNVEV (reference sequence). There are 13 residues in the CDR3. CDR3: CASSFDRAQPQHF. DNA of the CDR3: TGTGCCAGCAGTTTCGACAGGGCCCAGCCCCAGCATTTT.

CDR3 protein: CASSQGYPLASTDTQYF. The CDR3, as DNA: TGTGCCAGCAGCCAAGGGTACCCCTTAGCCTCCACAGATACGCAGTATTTT. V and J are TRBV4-2 and TRBJ2-3, with unresolved D. The V gene lost 1 base and the J gene lost 2 bases, with 16 bases spanning the gap. The CDR3 is made up of 17 amino acids. The germline gives CDR1 LGHNA, CDR2 YNFKEQ.

The V and J genes are TRBV30 and TRBJ2-1; D possibly corresponds to TRBD2 (6 bases). Trimming removed 2 bases from V and 4 bases from J, with 15 bases in between. The CDR3 covers 15 residues. The germline V gene has CDR1 GTSNPN and CDR2 SVGIG (reference sequence). CDR3: CAWSKGSGVYNEQFF. DNA of the CDR3: TGTGCCTGGAGTAAGGGGTCGGGAGTGTACAATGAGCAGTTCTTC.

The CDR3 loop is CASSSRGSAYEQYF. The CDR3 DNA reads TGTGCCAGCAGTTCCCGAGGCAGCGCCTACGAGCAGTACTTC. The chain couples TRBV27 to TRBJ2-7; D gene ambiguous. The germline V and J ends were trimmed by 4 bases and 2 bases, with 12 bases remaining between them. Germline values: CDR1 MNHEY, CDR2 SMNVEV (reference sequence). The CDR3 runs to 14 residues.

The chain combines TRBV7-2 with TRBJ2-1, with TRBD2 matching over 7 bases. CDR3 length equals 16 residues. Germline CDR1 SGHTA, CDR2 FQGNSA. The V segment lost 5 bases and the J segment 7 bases; nucleotides outside the gene matches: 14. CDR3 in amino acids: CASSLDRGGPSNEQFF. CDR3 DNA: TGTGCCAGCAGCCTAGACCGGGGAGGGCCCTCAAATGAGCAGTTCTTC.

This sequence joins TRBV7-8 and TRBJ2-2; D call uncertain. CDR3 length: 15 amino acids. V was pared by 7 bases and J by 1 base, with 13 bases between. Germline V lookup: CDR1 SGHVS, CDR2 FQNEAQ. The CDR3 DNA sequence: TGTGCCAGCACCCCCTTGAACAGGAACACCGGGGAGCTGTTTTTT. This gives the protein CASTPLNRNTGELFF.

This clone occurred a few times. The gene calls are TRBV3-1 (or the pseudogene TRBV3-2) and TRBJ1-4; a weak D match, TRBD1 (6 bases). This CDR3 has 13 amino acids. V shed 3 bases and J shed 5 bases, with 7 bases lying between them. Germline values: CDR1 LGHDT, CDR2 YNNKEL (reference sequence). CDR3 sequence (DNA): TGTGCCAGCAGCCATAGGGGGAATGAAAAACTGTTTTTT. Translated: CASSHRGNEKLFF.

The chain is built from TRBV19 and TRBJ2-3; 10 nucleotides match TRBD1. The CDR3 has 16 amino acids. The ends lost 5 bases at V and 3 bases at J; junction bases unmatched: 8. Germline values: CDR1 LNHDA, CDR2 SQIVND (reference sequence). Written as DNA, the CDR3 is TGTGCCAGTAGTCAAGCCGGGACAGGGGTAACAGATACGCAGTATTTT. This translates into CASSQAGTGVTDTQYF.

This clone was counted ten times or more. The chain carries TRBV3-1 (or the pseudogene TRBV3-2) and TRBJ2-7; TRBD2 agrees at 7 bases. V lost 2 bases and J lost 5; bases outside the gene matches: 6. This CDR3 contains 14 residues. Germline CDR1 is LGHDT and CDR2 is YNNKEL (reference sequence). The CDR3 protein is CASSQSLAVNEQYF. CDR3 DNA sequence: TGTGCCAGCAGCCAAAGCCTAGCGGTTAACGAGCAGTACTTC.

The chain couples TRBV10-3 to TRBJ1-5; a possible D gene is TRBD1 (6 bases). This CDR3 is 15 amino acids long. Trimming shortened V by 0 bases and J by 7 bases, and 13 bases separated the two germline ends. Germline V gene data show CDR1 as ENHRY and CDR2 as SYGVKD. CDR3 in amino acids: CAISESRGKDQPQHF. CDR3 nucleotides: TGTGCCATCAGTGAGTCAAGGGGGAAGGACCAGCCCCAGCATTTT.

The V and J genes are TRBV19 and TRBJ1-1, with TRBD1 matching over 8 bases. The CDR3 extends over 15 amino acids. CDR1 LNHDA and CDR2 SQIVND come from the germline V gene (reference sequence). J gave up 4 bases and V 3 bases, and 7 bases lay outside the gene matches. The CDR3 spells CASSMTSDRVTEAFF. The CDR3 DNA reads TGTGCCAGTAGTATGACCTCGGACAGGGTCACTGAAGCTTTCTTT.

The chain couples TRBV6-5 to TRBJ1-5; TRBD1 matches at 8 bases. Germline CDR1 is MNHEY and CDR2 is SVGAGI. The CDR3 covers 16 residues. V trimming: 0 bases; J trimming: 7 bases; junction bases outside the gene matches: 8. The CDR3, as DNA: TGTGCCAGCAGTTACTCGTCAGGGGGCGACGGGCAGCCCCAGCATTTT. As protein: CASSYSSGGDGQPQHF.

The chain carries TRBV14 and TRBJ1-2; D is possibly TRBD1 (5 bases). Germline-derived CDR1 and CDR2 are SGHDN and FVKESK. V lost 3 bases and J 4 bases, leaving 18 bases between the germline ends. The CDR3 covers 16 residues. CDR3 sequence: CASSQGLLGATYGYTF. DNA of the CDR3: TGTGCCAGCAGCCAGGGGTTACTTGGGGCTACCTATGGCTACACCTTC. Filled out from reference TRBV14 and TRBJ1-2, the complete variable domain reads EAGVTQFPSHSVIEKGQTVTLRCDPISGHDNLYWYRRVMGKEIKFLLHFVKESKQDESGMPNNRFLAERTGGTYSTLKVQPAELEDSGVYFCASSQGLLGATYGYTFGSGTRLTVV.

This chain uses TRBV7-2 with TRBJ2-7, with 12 bases identical to TRBD2. The CDR3 sequence is 16 residues long. V lost 5 bases to trimming and J lost 5 bases; unmatched junction nucleotides: 10. Germline CDR1 reads SGHTA; CDR2 reads FQGNSA. Written as DNA, the CDR3 is TGTGCCAGCAGCCCGACCGGACTAGCGGGATCCAACGAGCAGTACTTC. This translates into CASSPTGLAGSNEQYF.

The V and J genes are TRBV10-3 and TRBJ2-1; possibly TRBD2 for D (7 bases). Germline CDR1 ENHRY, CDR2 SYGVKD. The CDR3 runs to 15 residues. V shed 3 bases and J shed 5 bases, with 14 bases lying between them. In DNA, the CDR3 is TGTGCCATCAGTGACGCGGGGGCACACAACAATGAGCAGTTCTTC. It is translated as CAISDAGAHNNEQFF.

This clone was counted at least ten times. V gene TRBV4-1 combines with J gene TRBJ2-7; 9 nucleotides match TRBD1. Per the germline V gene, CDR1 is MGHRA and CDR2 is YSYEKL. V gave up 0 bases and J gave up 4 bases; unmatched junction bases: 10. The CDR3 covers 17 residues. CDR3 coding DNA: TGCGCCAGCAGCCAAGATTTCGGCCGGACAGGGGATTACGAGCAGTACTTC. Its translation: CASSQDFGRTGDYEQYF.

The rearrangement uses TRBV4-3 and TRBJ2-3; D gene unclear. The CDR3 has 14 residues. Germline V gives CDR1 LGHNA, CDR2 YSLEER. V was clipped by 0 bases and J by 2 bases, with 6 bases between them. The DNA of the CDR3 is TGCGCCAGCAGCCAAGAAGCTACCACAGATACGCAGTATTTT. Amino acids: CASSQEATTDTQYF.

The CDR3 DNA reads TGTGCCAGCAGTTTGGAAACGGGGTATGGTGAAGCTTTCTTT. Protein sequence: CASSLETGYGEAFF. J is TRBJ1-1 and V is TRBV28; D is uncertain. This CDR3 comprises 14 residues. Germline CDR1 is MDHEN and CDR2 is SYDVKM. The V and J ends lost 3 bases and 7 bases respectively, with 15 bases between them.

V and J are TRBV29-1 and TRBJ2-4; 7 positions agree with TRBD1. CDR1 SQVTM and CDR2 ANQGSEA come from the germline V gene. V trimming: 6 bases; J trimming: 2 bases; junction bases outside the gene matches: 4. CDR3 size: 13 residues. This CDR3 reads CSVETGTKNIQYF. In DNA, the CDR3 is TGCAGCGTCGAGACAGGGACCAAAAACATTCAGTACTTC. The whole variable domain, remainder taken from reference TRBV29-1 and TRBJ2-4, is SAVISQKPSRDICQRGTSLTIQCQVDSQVTMMFWYRQQPGQSLTLIATANQGSEATYESGFVIDKFPISRPNLTFSTLTVSNMSPEDSSIYLCSVETGTKNIQYFGAGTRLSVL.

This chain uses TRBV5-1 with TRBJ2-1; a weak D match, TRBD2 (6 bases). This CDR3 spans 16 amino acids. V lost 6 bases, J lost 2 bases, and 18 bases lay in between. Germline V lookup: CDR1 SGHRS, CDR2 YFSETQ. CDR3 region: CASTGEAGWAYNEQFF. CDR3 nucleotides: TGCGCCAGCACCGGGGAGGCGGGATGGGCCTACAATGAGCAGTTCTTC. The full variable domain, rest sourced from reference TRBV5-1 and TRBJ2-1, is KAGVTQTPRYLIKTRGQQVTLSCSPISGHRSVSWYQQTPGQGLQFLFEYFSETQRNKGNFPGRFSGRQFSNSRSEMNVSTLELGDSALYLCASTGEAGWAYNEQFFGPGTRLTVL.